This is a list of T cell receptor beta chains from one sample in a study of cytomegalovirus exposure and HLA in healthy donors. Here immunoSEQ multiplex PCR was the method, and the copy in TCRdb shows in-frame clones only, minus some. The sample has 110,000 to 150,000 clones, 78% seen once. The material sequenced was PBMCs. The source is a female donor in good health and CMV-seronegative. Both conserved end residues are part of each CDR3. Fields, in order: D gene, J gene, V gene, clone size, CDR3 protein, CDR3 DNA. The D gene is left open where the match is weak. Clone size, where shown, is once, few, many, or a class for clones that have expanded.

>.|TRBJ2-3|TRBV5-1|.
CASNREAAGDTQYF
TGCGCCAGCAACAGGGAAGCCGCCGGGGATACGCAGTATTTT
>TRBD1|TRBJ1-1|TRBV5-4|.
CASSLQGADTEAFF
TGTGCCAGCAGCTTACAGGGGGCGGACACTGAAGCTTTCTTT
>TRBD1|TRBJ1-2|TRBV6-1|.
CASTRWTGGDYGYTF
TGTGCCAGCACACGATGGACAGGGGGCGACTATGGCTACACCTTC
>.|TRBJ2-1|TRBV6-1|.
CASSVRYEDYPSNEQFF
TGTGCCAGCAGTGTGAGGTACGAGGACTACCCCTCTAATGAGCAGTTCTTC
>TRBD1|TRBJ2-7|TRBV11-2|.
CASSAKPDRGRPYEQYF
TGTGCCAGCAGCGCAAAACCGGACAGGGGGCGTCCCTACGAGCAGTACTTC
>.|TRBJ1-6|TRBV4-3|.
CASSQVRGSPLHF
TGCGCCAGCAGCCAAGTCAGAGGTTCACCCCTCCACTTT
>.|TRBJ1-1|TRBV6-1|few
CASSRQDFTEAFF
TGTGCCAGTAGCCGACAGGACTTCACTGAAGCTTTCTTT
>TRBD1|TRBJ2-5|TRBV6-1|.
CASSTQARTGGTQYF
TGTGCCAGCAGTACACAGGCAAGGACAGGGGGCACCCAGTACTTC
>.|TRBJ2-7|TRBV5-4|.
CASSLVGAGEQYF
TGTGCCAGCAGCTTGGTTGGGGCAGGGGAGCAGTACTTC
>TRBD2|TRBJ2-7|TRBV29-1|.
CSVVTSGEYEQYF
TGCAGCGTCGTGACTAGCGGGGAATACGAGCAGTACTTC
>TRBD2|TRBJ2-1|TRBV30|.
CAWSVLSGSNEQFF
TGTGCCTGGAGTGTACTTAGCGGGAGCAATGAGCAGTTCTTC
>.|TRBJ2-6|TRBV7-6|.
CASSLAGGGFLSGANVLTF
TGTGCCAGCAGCTTAGCGGGAGGGGGGTTTTTATCCGGGGCCAACGTCCTGACTTTC
>TRBD1|TRBJ2-7|TRBV6-6|once
CASRPGTGGYEQYF
TGTGCCAGCAGACCCGGGACAGGGGGCTACGAGCAGTACTTC
>.|TRBJ1-4|TRBV28|.
CASSLRGGVEKLFF
TGTGCCAGCAGTCTGAGGGGAGGAGTGGAAAAACTGTTTTTT
>TRBD1|TRBJ1-2|TRBV30|.
CAWTRDRGHYGYTF
TGTGCCTGGACCCGGGACAGGGGCCACTATGGCTACACCTTC
>TRBD1|TRBJ2-7|TRBV5-1|.
CASSAWTGTTYEQYF
TGCGCCAGCAGCGCCTGGACAGGAACAACCTACGAGCAGTACTTC
>TRBD2|TRBJ2-3|TRBV30|.
CAWGRGLAGDSTDTQYF
TGTGCCTGGGGCCGGGGACTAGCGGGAGATTCCACAGATACGCAGTATTTT
>.|TRBJ1-1|TRBV28|.
CASSLRGGGGNTEAFF
TGTGCCAGCAGCCTAAGGGGAGGGGGAGGGAACACTGAAGCTTTCTTT
>TRBD1|TRBJ2-7|TRBV2|.
CASIRDRGVYEQYF
TGTGCCAGCATTCGAGACAGGGGGGTGTACGAGCAGTACTTC
>TRBD1|TRBJ1-2|TRBV29-1|.
CSVEDRDRGGYGYTF
TGCAGCGTTGAAGACCGCGACAGGGGTGGATATGGCTACACCTTC
>TRBD1|TRBJ2-7|TRBV19|.
CASSISGTGIYEQYF
TGTGCCAGTAGTATCTCCGGGACAGGCATTTACGAGCAGTACTTC
>.|TRBJ1-4|TRBV5-6|.
CASSFGQSRDEKLFF
TGTGCCAGCAGCTTCGGACAATCTCGGGATGAAAAACTGTTTTTT
>.|TRBJ1-6|TRBV4-2|.
CASSQELSLSGSSYNSPLHF
TGTGCCAGCAGCCAAGAACTATCACTGTCTGGGAGCTCCTATAATTCACCCCTCCACTTT
>TRBD2|TRBJ2-1|TRBV29-1|.
CSVDGGAQGYNEQFF
TGCAGCGTGGACGGGGGGGCGCAAGGCTACAATGAGCAGTTCTTC
>TRBD2|TRBJ2-5|TRBV4-3|.
CASSQDFLGGLAGGRTQYF
TGCGCCAGCAGCCAAGATTTCCTCGGTGGACTAGCGGGGGGCCGGACCCAGTACTTC
>.|TRBJ1-4|TRBV5-1|once
CASSPLGAQGEKLFF
TGCGCCAGCAGCCCTCTAGGGGCGCAGGGTGAAAAACTGTTTTTT
>.|TRBJ1-1|TRBV18|.
CASSEGERTEAFF
TGTGCCAGCTCAGAGGGTGAGAGAACTGAAGCTTTCTTT
>TRBD2|TRBJ2-1|TRBV29-1|.
CSVDLAGVYNEQFF
TGCAGCGTTGACCTAGCGGGGGTCTACAATGAGCAGTTCTTC
>TRBD1|TRBJ1-1|TRBV2|.
CASSERDSMNTEAFF
TGTGCCAGCAGTGAAAGGGACAGTATGAACACTGAAGCTTTCTTT
>TRBD1|TRBJ2-2|TRBV30|once
CAWSASTGGGGELFF
TGTGCCTGGAGTGCATCTACAGGGGGCGGCGGGGAGCTGTTTTTT
>TRBD1|TRBJ2-5|TRBV7-9|.
CASSLARGQGETQYF
TGTGCCAGCAGCTTAGCTAGAGGACAGGGTGAGACCCAGTACTTC
>TRBD2|TRBJ2-3|TRBV30|many
CAWTASGSKQYF
TGTGCCTGGACCGCTAGCGGGTCGAAGCAGTATTTT
>.|TRBJ1-3|TRBV30|.
CAWSVFGGRVSGNTIYF
TGTGCCTGGAGTGTCTTTGGAGGCCGCGTCTCTGGAAACACCATATATTTT
>.|TRBJ1-2|TRBV30|.
CAWSARRGMGGYPF
TGTGCCTGGAGCGCGCGGAGGGGAATGGGCGGCTACCCCTTC
>TRBD2|TRBJ2-7|TRBV6-1|.
CASSELSGSSYEQYF
TGTGCCAGCAGTGAACTAAGCGGGAGCTCCTACGAGCAGTACTTC
>.|TRBJ1-3|TRBV9|.
CASSVGDYSGNTIYF
TGTGCCAGCAGCGTAGGAGATTACTCTGGAAACACCATATATTTT
>TRBD1|TRBJ1-5|TRBV6-1|.
CASRMDRGGGQPQHF
TGTGCCAGCAGGATGGACAGGGGAGGAGGGCAGCCCCAGCATTTT
>.|TRBJ1-2|TRBV5-1|.
CASSLAGLGQNYGYTF
TGCGCCAGCAGCTTGGCCGGGTTAGGACAGAACTATGGCTACACCTTC
>TRBD2|TRBJ2-7|TRBV19|.
CASRAGTSGIYEQYF
TGTGCCAGTAGAGCCGGGACTAGCGGGATCTACGAGCAGTACTTC
>TRBD1|TRBJ1-2|TRBV4-1|.
CASSQDRVNYGYTF
TGCGCCAGCAGCCAGGACAGGGTAAACTATGGCTACACCTTC
>.|TRBJ1-2|TRBV2|.
CATRREGVFGYTF
TGTGCCACTAGGCGGGAGGGGGTCTTTGGCTACACCTTC
>.|TRBJ2-1|TRBV9|.
CASSGNSGAKNEQFF
TGTGCCAGCAGCGGGAATAGCGGAGCCAAGAATGAGCAGTTCTTC
>TRBD1|TRBJ1-2|TRBV10-3|.
CAISDWTGERIKGYTF
TGTGCCATCAGTGACTGGACAGGGGAGAGGATTAAGGGCTACACCTTC
>.|TRBJ2-7|TRBV11-2|.
CASSSLPAGAYEQYF
TGTGCCAGCAGCTCCCTCCCGGCAGGGGCCTACGAGCAGTACTTC
>.|TRBJ1-2|TRBV19|.
CASSTQGSANYGYTF
TGTGCCAGTAGTACACAGGGCTCAGCTAACTATGGCTACACCTTC
>.|TRBJ1-4|TRBV30|.
CAWSGGGEKLFF
TGTGCCTGGAGTGGGGGAGGTGAAAAACTGTTTTTT
>.|TRBJ1-5|TRBV28|.
CASSFSGDRNQPQHF
TGTGCCAGCAGTTTTTCAGGGGATCGTAATCAGCCCCAGCATTTT
>TRBD1|TRBJ1-1|TRBV28|.
CASSLRGLNTEAFF
TGTGCCAGCAGTTTAAGGGGGCTTAACACTGAAGCTTTCTTT
>.|TRBJ2-7|TRBV4-1|.
CASSQVASGFDEQYF
TGCGCCAGCAGCCAAGTAGCTTCGGGGTTCGACGAGCAGTACTTC
>TRBD2|TRBJ2-3|TRBV7-3|.
CASSVASGSSTDTQYF
TGTGCCAGCAGCGTAGCTAGCGGGAGTAGCACAGATACGCAGTATTTT
>TRBD1|TRBJ1-2|TRBV6-4|.
CASSDKDRRGGYGYTF
TGTGCCAGCAGTGACAAGGACAGGCGGGGAGGCTATGGCTACACCTTC